This TCR beta chain was retrieved from a study of blood T cell repertoires in COVID-19. Under the authors' procedure: Counts of nucleated cells, estimated from reference gene primer amplification, were obtained. This table comes from immunoSEQ multiplex PCR, and its TCRdb copy is limited to in-frame clones, with some not included. V, J and clone size are taken as reported in that table, and D and trimming were inferred from the DNA itself. The data contain 110,000 to 150,000 clones, about 86% of them singletons. The sample taken for sequencing was peripheral blood. The clonotype comes from a woman aged 55-70 years with acute or convalescent COVID-19.

The CDR3 coding sequence is TGTGCCTGGAGTTCCTCGGGCAGGGTTCACGAGCAGTACTTC. Translating it yields CAWSSSGRVHEQYF. The chain joins TRBV30 to TRBJ2-7, with D maybe TRBD1 (5 bases). The V gene's germline CDR1 is GTSNPN and CDR2 SVGIG (reference sequence). The CDR3 is 14 amino acids. The V end lost 2 bases, the J end lost 5 bases, and 16 bases lay between the germline ends.